The present entry profiles one T cell receptor beta chain with its context. This entry comes from a study of blood T cell repertoires in COVID-19. Study-level information: Sites in the United States, Italy and Spain provided acute and convalescent COVID-19 samples. The analysed material was cDNA or gDNA that came from T cells, B-cell-depleted T cells, or PBMCs.

CDR1 is SGDLS, CDR2 YYNGEE, per germline. This CDR3 spans 18 amino acids. Trimming shortened V by 2 bases and J by 5 bases, and 23 bases separated the two germline ends. In the authors' workflow: Estimation of nucleated cell counts was performed using reference gene primer amplification. Data came from immunoSEQ multiplex PCR; TCRdb stores just in-frame clones and leaves some out. The DNA was the basis for D and trimming; V, J and clone size are from that table. Of 120,000 to 150,000 clones in the sample, 85% to 90% were seen once. Seattle enrolled patients during active infection and tracked them longitudinally.

Sample: peripheral blood. The TCR sequence derives from a man younger than 30 with COVID-19, enrolled during active disease. This chain joins TRBV9 and TRBJ2-1, with D perhaps matching TRBD1 (5 bases). The CDR3 is CASSVPRSGAAENNEQFF. The CDR3 nucleotides are TGTGCCAGCAGCGTTCCTAGGAGTGGGGCAGCCGAAAACAATGAGCAGTTCTTC.